This T cell receptor beta chain was obtained from a study of OX40 agonist ivuxolimab in advanced cancers. At the level of the study: Allowance was made for prior anti-PD-1, anti-PD-L1 or anti-CTLA-4 therapy, and roughly 40% had some. Study findings and constraints: Among the lowest peripheral clonal expansion occurred in 0.1-3.0 mg/kg partial responders.

Peripheral blood came from all dose cohorts at three timepoints. This clone has only one observation. Its specificity is not known. Some clones are missing from TCRdb's copy, which holds only in-frame ones; the method was immunoSEQ multiplex PCR. Among over 55,000 clones listed, about nine tenths were seen once. Germline V gives CDR1 SEHNR, CDR2 FQNEAQ (reference sequence). The CDR3 sequence is 17 residues long. With 0 bases removed from V and 0 bases from J, the gap between germline ends came to 13 bases. This rearrangement joins TRBV7-9 to TRBJ2-3; D is possibly TRBD2 (6 bases). The TCR sequence derives from an adult with an advanced solid tumor such as melanoma, head and neck, liver or kidney cancer. The specimen was CD4+ or CD8+ T cells sorted from blood, collected in a trial of the OX40 agonist ivuxolimab. The CDR3, as DNA: TGTGCCAGCAGCTTAGCAGGACTATTAACTAGCACAGATACGCAGTATTTT. Encoded protein: CASSLAGLLTSTDTQYF.